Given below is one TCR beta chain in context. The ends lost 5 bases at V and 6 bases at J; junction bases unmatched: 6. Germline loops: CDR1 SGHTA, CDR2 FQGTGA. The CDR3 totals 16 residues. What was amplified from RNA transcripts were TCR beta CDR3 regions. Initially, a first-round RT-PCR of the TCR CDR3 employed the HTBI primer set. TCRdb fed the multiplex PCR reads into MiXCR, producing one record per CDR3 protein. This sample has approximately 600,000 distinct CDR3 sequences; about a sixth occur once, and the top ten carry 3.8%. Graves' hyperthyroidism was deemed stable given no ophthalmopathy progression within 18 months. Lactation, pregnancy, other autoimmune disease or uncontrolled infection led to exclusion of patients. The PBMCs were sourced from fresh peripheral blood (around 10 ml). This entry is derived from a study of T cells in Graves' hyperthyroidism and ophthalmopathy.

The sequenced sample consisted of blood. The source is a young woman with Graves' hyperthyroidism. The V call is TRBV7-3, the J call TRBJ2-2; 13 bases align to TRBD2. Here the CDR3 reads CASSPGTSGKAGELFF. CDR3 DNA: TGTGCCAGCAGCCCCGGGACTAGCGGGAAGGCCGGGGAGCTGTTTTTT.